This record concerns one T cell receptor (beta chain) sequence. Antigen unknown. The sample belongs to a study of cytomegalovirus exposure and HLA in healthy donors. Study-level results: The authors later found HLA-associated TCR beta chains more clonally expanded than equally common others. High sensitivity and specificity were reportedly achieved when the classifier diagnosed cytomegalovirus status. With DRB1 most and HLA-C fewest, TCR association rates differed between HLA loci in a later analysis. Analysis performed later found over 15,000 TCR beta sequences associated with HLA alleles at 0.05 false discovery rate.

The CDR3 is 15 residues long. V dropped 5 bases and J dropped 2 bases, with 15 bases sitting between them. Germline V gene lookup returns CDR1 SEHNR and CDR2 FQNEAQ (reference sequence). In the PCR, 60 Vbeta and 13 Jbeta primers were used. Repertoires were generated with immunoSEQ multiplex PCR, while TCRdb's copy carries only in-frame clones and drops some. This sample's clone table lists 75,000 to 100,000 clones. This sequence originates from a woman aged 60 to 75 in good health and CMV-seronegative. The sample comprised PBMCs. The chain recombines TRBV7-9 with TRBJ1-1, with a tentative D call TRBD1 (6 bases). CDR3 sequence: CASSPVRTVNTEAFF. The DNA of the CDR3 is TGTGCCAGCAGCCCCGTTCGGACAGTCAACACTGAAGCTTTCTTT.